The rows below give T cell receptor beta chains drawn from one sample of a study of T cells after somatic rescue of genetic block. Assay: immunoSEQ multiplex PCR; the TCRdb copy retains only in-frame clones and omits some. The table records about 120,000 clones, 75% to 95% of them present only once. Sequences were obtained from peripheral blood mononuclear cells (PBMCs). Receptors originate from a woman under 30. Both conserved end residues are part of each CDR3. Fields, in order: clone size, J gene, V gene, CDR3 protein. Clone size is shown for a subset of rows, as once, few, many or a class of expanded clone.

abundance: .
j_gene: TRBJ2-2
v_gene: TRBV28
CDR3aa: CASSQPHTGPTNTGELFF

abundance: .
j_gene: TRBJ2-3
v_gene: TRBV5-1
CDR3aa: CASSSKATDTQYF

abundance: .
j_gene: TRBJ2-7
v_gene: TRBV27
CDR3aa: CASSSPIAGDYEQYF

abundance: .
j_gene: TRBJ2-2
v_gene: TRBV4-1
CDR3aa: CASSQEVSLNTGELFF

abundance: .
j_gene: TRBJ2-1
v_gene: TRBV11-2
CDR3aa: CASSSSFGGLVENEQFF

abundance: once
j_gene: TRBJ1-1
v_gene: TRBV28
CDR3aa: CASSFRGILNTEAFF

abundance: .
j_gene: TRBJ2-5
v_gene: TRBV7-9
CDR3aa: CASSSDKETQYF

abundance: .
j_gene: TRBJ2-1
v_gene: TRBV5-6
CDR3aa: CASSFVAWTGRGNEQFF

abundance: once
j_gene: TRBJ2-7
v_gene: TRBV4-3
CDR3aa: CASRPDRSSYEQYF

abundance: .
j_gene: TRBJ2-7
v_gene: TRBV18
CDR3aa: CASSIGQGAREQYF

abundance: .
j_gene: TRBJ1-6
v_gene: TRBV27
CDR3aa: CASSLGDPSSYNSPLHF

abundance: .
j_gene: TRBJ2-7
v_gene: TRBV4-3
CDR3aa: CASSQDGGTGVYEQYF

abundance: .
j_gene: TRBJ2-1
v_gene: TRBV9
CDR3aa: CASSPDRGRGPYNEQFF

abundance: .
j_gene: TRBJ1-2
v_gene: TRBV7-6
CDR3aa: CASSPSRGPNGYTF

abundance: .
j_gene: TRBJ1-4
v_gene: TRBV19
CDR3aa: CASSTRGATNEKLFF

abundance: .
j_gene: TRBJ2-2
v_gene: TRBV4-3
CDR3aa: CASSQDTQGATGELFF

abundance: .
j_gene: TRBJ2-7
v_gene: TRBV15
CDR3aa: CATSRDLPTGWDEQYF

abundance: .
j_gene: TRBJ2-7
v_gene: TRBV7-9
CDR3aa: CASSYDRGGNEQYF

abundance: .
j_gene: TRBJ2-5
v_gene: TRBV15
CDR3aa: CATSRDGRSQETQYF

abundance: .
j_gene: TRBJ1-1
v_gene: TRBV7-9
CDR3aa: CASSLRTGMNTEAFF

abundance: .
j_gene: TRBJ1-5
v_gene: TRBV27
CDR3aa: CASSLGPPQPQHF

abundance: once
j_gene: TRBJ2-3
v_gene: TRBV18
CDR3aa: CASSPPLGLAGDHTDTQYF

abundance: .
j_gene: TRBJ2-1
v_gene: TRBV29-1
CDR3aa: CSWGGGLAGEFSYNEQFF

abundance: .
j_gene: TRBJ2-2
v_gene: TRBV19
CDR3aa: CASSIDPPVSGGANRELFF

abundance: few
j_gene: TRBJ1-1
v_gene: TRBV13
CDR3aa: CASSLTKNTEAFF

abundance: .
j_gene: TRBJ2-3
v_gene: TRBV29-1
CDR3aa: CSGPSSGGDTQYF

abundance: .
j_gene: TRBJ1-2
v_gene: TRBV2
CDR3aa: CASSTGQGRLRGYTF

abundance: .
j_gene: TRBJ2-7
v_gene: TRBV7-8
CDR3aa: CASSLGLFYEQYF

abundance: .
j_gene: TRBJ2-1
v_gene: TRBV9
CDR3aa: CASSPRREPGEEQFF

abundance: .
j_gene: TRBJ2-1
v_gene: TRBV27
CDR3aa: CASSYVRAVLDGNEQFF

abundance: .
j_gene: TRBJ2-2
v_gene: TRBV27
CDR3aa: CASSLGDPGTRLTGELFF

abundance: .
j_gene: TRBJ1-1
v_gene: TRBV30
CDR3aa: CAWRAGTEAFF

abundance: few
j_gene: TRBJ1-1
v_gene: TRBV9
CDR3aa: CASSVGVDRDTEAFF

abundance: .
j_gene: TRBJ1-6
v_gene: TRBV2
CDR3aa: CASSFSGSYNSPLHF

abundance: .
j_gene: TRBJ2-3
v_gene: TRBV7-2
CDR3aa: CASSLGGGSGTDTQYF

abundance: .
j_gene: TRBJ1-2
v_gene: TRBV19
CDR3aa: CASSSKADGYTF

abundance: .
j_gene: TRBJ2-7
v_gene: TRBV4-3
CDR3aa: CASSQGAGQGSYEQYF

abundance: .
j_gene: TRBJ1-2
v_gene: TRBV5-4
CDR3aa: CASSPGLIGYTF

abundance: once
j_gene: TRBJ1-2
v_gene: TRBV29-1
CDR3aa: CSVREGGNYGYTF

abundance: .
j_gene: TRBJ1-1
v_gene: TRBV7-3
CDR3aa: CASSSTPGTNEAFF